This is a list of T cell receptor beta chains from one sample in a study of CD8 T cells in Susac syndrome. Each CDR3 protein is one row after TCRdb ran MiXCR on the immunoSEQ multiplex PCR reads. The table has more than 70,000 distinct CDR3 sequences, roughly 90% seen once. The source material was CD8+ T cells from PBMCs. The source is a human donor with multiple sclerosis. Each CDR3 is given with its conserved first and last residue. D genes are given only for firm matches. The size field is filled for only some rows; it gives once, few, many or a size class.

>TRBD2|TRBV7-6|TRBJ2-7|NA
TGTGCCAGCAGCGACCCGGGACTAGCGCCCTACGAGCAGTACTTC
CASSDPGLAPYEQYF
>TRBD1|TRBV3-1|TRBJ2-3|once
TGTGCCAGCAACGGCGGGACAGGGCTCTTCACAGATACGCAGTATTTT
CASNGGTGLFTDTQYF
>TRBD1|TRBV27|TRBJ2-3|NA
TGTGCCAGCAGTTTACTGGGACAGGGTGGAGATACGCAGTATTTT
CASSLLGQGGDTQYF
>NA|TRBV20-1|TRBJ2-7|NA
TGCAGTGCTTCCTTTATTAGCGGTACCGGCTCCTACGAGCAGTACTTC
CSASFISGTGSYEQYF
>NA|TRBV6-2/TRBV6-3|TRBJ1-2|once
TGTGCCAGCAGGACAGGTTTCGATGGCTACACCTTC
CASRTGFDGYTF
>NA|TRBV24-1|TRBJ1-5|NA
TGTGCCACCAGTGATTTACCGAACCAGCCCCAGCATTTT
CATSDLPNQPQHF
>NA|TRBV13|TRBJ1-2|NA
TGTGCCAGCAGCTCCCCCGACAGAAACTATGGCTACACCTTC
CASSSPDRNYGYTF
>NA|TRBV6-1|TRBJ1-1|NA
TGTGCCAGCAGTGACCTTCCAATAGCCTTGAACACTGAAGCTTTCTTT
CASSDLPIALNTEAFF
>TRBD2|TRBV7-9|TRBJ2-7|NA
TGTGCCAGCAGCGGGGGGGGTCGGGTCGAGCAGTACTTC
CASSGGGRVEQYF
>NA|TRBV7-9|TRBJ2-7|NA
TGTGCCAGCAGCTCGGCACAGACCTACGAGCAGTACTTC
CASSSAQTYEQYF
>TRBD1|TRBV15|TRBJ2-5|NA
TGTGCCACCAGCCTTCGGGGACAGGGTAGAGGAGAGACCCAGTACTTC
CATSLRGQGRGETQYF
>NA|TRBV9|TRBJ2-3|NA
TGTGCCAGCAGCGTAGAGGACCACACAGATACGCAGTATTTT
CASSVEDHTDTQYF
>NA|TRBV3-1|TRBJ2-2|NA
TGTGCCAGCAGCCCTCCTTTGGGGGTCGGGGAGCTGTTTTTT
CASSPPLGVGELFF
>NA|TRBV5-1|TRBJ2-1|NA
TGCGCCAGCAGCTCCGGGACGCTCGAGCAGTTCTTC
CASSSGTLEQFF
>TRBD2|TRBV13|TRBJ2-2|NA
TGTGCCAGCAGCTCCGGACTAGCGGGGGGGCCGGGCACCGGGGAGCTGTTTTTT
CASSSGLAGGPGTGELFF
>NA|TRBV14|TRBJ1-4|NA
TGTGCCAGCAGCCACCGTCCGGGCCCACCTAATGAAAAACTGTTTTTT
CASSHRPGPPNEKLFF
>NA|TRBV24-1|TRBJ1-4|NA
TGTGCCACCAGTGATCCGGGACACTCCCAGGGCACTAATGAAAAACTGTTTTTT
CATSDPGHSQGTNEKLFF
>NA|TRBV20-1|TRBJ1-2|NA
TGCAGTGCTAGAGAGGGGTTTGCATATGGCTACACCTTC
CSAREGFAYGYTF
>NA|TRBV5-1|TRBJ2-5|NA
TGCGCCAGCAGCGCACGATCGGATAGAAAAGAGACCCAGTACTTC
CASSARSDRKETQYF
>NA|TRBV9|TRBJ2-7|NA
TGTGCCAGCAGCGTAGGGGCAGGGATCTCCTACGAGCAGTACTTC
CASSVGAGISYEQYF
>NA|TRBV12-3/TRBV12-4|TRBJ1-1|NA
TGTGCCAGCAGTTTAGGGGGGTCGGGCACTGAAGCTTTCTTT
CASSLGGSGTEAFF
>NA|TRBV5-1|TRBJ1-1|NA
TGCGCCAGCAGCTCGGACGCTAGGAACACTGAAGCTTTCTTT
CASSSDARNTEAFF
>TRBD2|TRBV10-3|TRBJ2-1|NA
TGTGCCATCAGTGCAGCGGGAGGTCCACCATACAATGAGCAGTTCTTC
CAISAAGGPPYNEQFF
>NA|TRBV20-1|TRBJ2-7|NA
TGCAGTGCTAGTGGACCAATCTACGAGCAGTACTTC
CSASGPIYEQYF
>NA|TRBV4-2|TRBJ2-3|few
TGTGCCAGCAGCCAAGATACCGGCACAGATACGCAGTATTTT
CASSQDTGTDTQYF
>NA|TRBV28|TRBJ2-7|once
TGTGCCAGCAGTTCACGGGTCCCATTGTTGTCCGCCTCCTACGGGCAGTACTTC
CASSSRVPLLSASYGQYF
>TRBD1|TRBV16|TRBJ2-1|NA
TGTGCCAGCAGCGCCTTGGACAGGGTAGAGTTCTTC
CASSALDRVEFF
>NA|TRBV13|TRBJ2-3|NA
TGTGCCAGCAGCTTAGGCCGTAGCGAGTTCACAGATACGCAGTATTTT
CASSLGRSEFTDTQYF
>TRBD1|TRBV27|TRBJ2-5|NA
TGTGCCAGCAGCCGGGGACAGGGGATGGGTGAGACCCAGTACTTC
CASSRGQGMGETQYF
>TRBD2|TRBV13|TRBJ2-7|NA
TGTGCCAGCAGTGTGTATCTAGCGGGACAATACGAGCAGTACTTC
CASSVYLAGQYEQYF
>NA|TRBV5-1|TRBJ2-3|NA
TGCGCCAGCAGCTTGGATACAGGGATGGATACGCAGTATTTT
CASSLDTGMDTQYF
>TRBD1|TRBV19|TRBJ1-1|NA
TGTGCCAGTAGTATAGGGGGGACAGGGAACACTGAAGCTTTCTTT
CASSIGGTGNTEAFF
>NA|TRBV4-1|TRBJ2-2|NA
TGCGCCAGCAGCCAAGGGACGGGATTGGCCCGGGAGCTGTTTTTT
CASSQGTGLARELFF
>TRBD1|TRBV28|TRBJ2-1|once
TGTGCCAGCATCCTTGGGGGACAGACCAATGAGCAGTTCTTC
CASILGGQTNEQFF
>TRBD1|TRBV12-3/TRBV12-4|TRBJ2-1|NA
TGTGCCAGCAGTTTCAGGGGGCCCTACAATGAGCAGTTCTTC
CASSFRGPYNEQFF